This TCR beta chain was recorded in a study of monozygotic twins with inflammatory bowel disease. Following a re-call of the 5' RACE reads, TCRdb has one entry per CDR3 protein and lacks DNA. The sample holds approximately 400,000 distinct CDR3 sequences. Germline assignment: CDR1 GTSNPN and CDR2 SVGIG (reference sequence). The CDR3 sequence is 14 residues long. The sequence was collected from a human donor with ulcerative colitis or Crohn's disease, or a healthy co-twin of an affected twin (not recorded which). Sequenced: blood. The V call is TRBV30, the J call TRBJ2-7; no DNA is available, so the TRBD2 call from TCRdb remains unchecked. The CDR3 here is CAWSAAGWDDEQYF. Looking up the rest from reference TRBV30 and TRBJ2-7 gives the full variable domain: SQTIHQWPATLVQPVGSPLSLECTVEGTSNPNLYWYRQAAGRGLQLLFYSVGIGQISSEVPQNLSASRPQDRQFILSSKKLLLSDSGFYLCAWSAAGWDDEQYFGPGTRLTVT.